The clone carrying this T cell receptor beta chain was recorded a few times. Antigen: not known. J gave up 4 bases and V 2 bases, and 8 bases lay outside the gene matches. The CDR3 sequence is 16 residues long. Germline V gene sequence: CDR1 SGHVS, CDR2 FQNEAQ. An Oncomine TCR Beta short-read assay was used to sequence the DNA from cultured CD4+ T cells. TCRdb re-analysed the PCR reads in MiXCR, keeping a single row per CDR3 protein. The table lists about 11,000 distinct CDR3 sequences, approximately 70% of them singletons. This sample stems from a study of vaccination and CD4 T cells after COVID-19. About the study: Ranging from 14 to 241, the interval between dose two and post-vaccine sampling had a median of 72 days.

Treatment specified: approximately nine-day PBMC culture with coronavirus spike peptide pools or control peptides (ViraFEST assay). With peptide pools, ViraFEST first expanded antigen-specific T cells and afterwards sequenced their TCRs. This clonotype originated in a human donor who had recovered from COVID-19. The chain joins TRBV7-8 to TRBJ2-1, with 7 bases fitting TRBD1. Material: CD4+ T cells from blood, cultured in vitro. The CDR3 loop is CASSLLDRAIYNEQFF. For the CDR3, the DNA is TGTGCCAGCAGCTTATTAGACAGGGCGATTTACAATGAGCAGTTCTTC. Filled out from reference TRBV7-8 and TRBJ2-1, the complete variable domain reads GAGVSQSPRYKVAKRGQDVALRCDPISGHVSLFWYQQALGQGPEFLTYFQNEAQLDKSGLPSDRFFAERPEGSVSTLKIQRTQQEDSAVYLCASSLLDRAIYNEQFFGPGTRLTVL.